Listed below are T cell receptor beta chains from one sample, sequenced in a study of regulatory T cells in long-lasting Graves disease. MiXCR, applied by TCRdb to the multiplex PCR reads, yields one record per CDR3 protein. Altogether roughly 610,000 distinct CDR3 sequences are present, 15% to 20% being singletons, with the ten largest covering 12%. These data were also filed under a second study, of T cells in Graves' hyperthyroidism and ophthalmopathy.

The sequences come from peripheral blood mononuclear cells (PBMCs), collected at new diagnosis, from a patient treated with antithyroid drugs. The receptors originated from a man aged 18 to 35 with Graves disease. Each CDR3 is given with its conserved first and last residue. The order of the fields is clone size, V gene, J gene, D gene, CDR3 protein, CDR3 DNA. D genes are given only for firm matches. Clone sizes are given selectively: once, few, many, or a class where the clone is expanded.

many	TRBV12-3/TRBV12-4	TRBJ1-6	.	CASTKESSYNSPLHF	TGTGCCAGCACGAAGGAGAGCTCCTATAATTCACCCCTCCACTTT
.	TRBV20-1	TRBJ2-3	.	CSAKSAGKSTDTQYF	TGCAGTGCAAAGTCGGCAGGAAAAAGCACAGATACGCAGTATTTT
many	TRBV5-1	TRBJ2-7	TRBD1	CASSLQGSYEQYF	TGTGCCAGCAGCTTACAGGGGTCCTACGAGCAGTACTTC
many	TRBV20-1	TRBJ2-3	TRBD2	CSASHFGLARDTDTQYF	TGCAGTGCTAGTCACTTCGGACTAGCGAGGGACACAGATACGCAGTATTTT
.	TRBV11-3	TRBJ2-1	TRBD2	CASSLRAGGHNEQFF	TGTGCCAGCAGCTTAAGAGCGGGAGGCCACAATGAGCAGTTCTTC
many	TRBV5-1	TRBJ2-7	TRBD2	CASSSGTQGEQYF	TGCGCCAGCAGCAGCGGGACTCAGGGCGAGCAGTACTTC
few	TRBV10-2	TRBJ2-7	.	CASSESQQGGKYF	TGCGCCAGCAGTGAGTCCCAACAGGGCGGGAAGTACTTC
many	TRBV12-3/TRBV12-4	TRBJ1-4	.	CASSSTGNEKLFF	TGTGCCAGCAGTTCGACAGGAAATGAAAAACTGTTTTTT
many	TRBV7-9	TRBJ2-1	.	CASSPRGSGGNEQFF	TGTGCCAGCAGCCCCCGGGGTAGCGGAGGTAATGAGCAGTTCTTC
.	TRBV14	TRBJ2-5	.	CASSLYPGVQETQYF	TGTGCCAGCAGCTTATACCCAGGGGTGCAAGAGACCCAGTACTTC
few	TRBV7-2	TRBJ2-7	TRBD2	CASQTLAGEPYEQYF	TGTGCCAGTCAAACCCTAGCGGGAGAACCCTACGAGCAGTACTTC
few	TRBV18	TRBJ2-5	.	CASHSDSQETQYF	TGTGCCAGCCACAGCGACAGCCAAGAGACCCAGTACTTC
.	TRBV29-1	TRBJ2-7	.	CSVLGGGRRYEQYF	TGCAGCGTTTTAGGTGGAGGGCGAAGGTACGAGCAGTACTTC
once	TRBV3-1	TRBJ2-3	.	CASSQGPTLTDTQYF	TGTGCCAGCAGCCAAGGCCCTACCCTCACAGATACGCAGTATTTT
many	TRBV6-2/TRBV6-3	TRBJ2-7	TRBD2	CASSELAGYEQYF	TGTGCCAGCAGTGAGTTAGCGGGATACGAGCAGTACTTC
few	TRBV29-1	TRBJ1-1	.	CSVLVAGLGTEAFF	TGCAGCGTACTAGTGGCCGGGCTAGGGACTGAAGCTTTCTTT
.	TRBV7-2	TRBJ2-7	TRBD1	CASSLEGTEDYEQYF	TGTGCCAGCAGCTTAGAGGGGACAGAGGACTACGAGCAGTACTTC
many	TRBV27	TRBJ2-1	.	CASAVRAGAGNEQFF	TGTGCCAGCGCCGTTCGGGCAGGGGCTGGCAATGAGCAGTTCTTC
many	TRBV20-1	TRBJ1-1	.	CSAPRGAANTEAFF	TGCAGTGCCCCCCGAGGGGCTGCGAACACTGAAGCTTTCTTT
.	TRBV5-1	TRBJ2-5	.	CASSYGLRETQYF	TGCGCCAGCAGCTACGGATTGAGGGAGACCCAGTACTTC
.	TRBV10-3	TRBJ1-3	.	CAISVSPAYSGNTIYF	TGTGCCATCAGTGTCAGTCCGGCCTACTCTGGAAACACCATATATTTT
.	TRBV3-1	TRBJ2-5	TRBD2	CASSQEREGGETQYF	TGTGCCAGCAGCCAAGAGCGGGAGGGTGGGGAGACCCAGTACTTC
few	TRBV13	TRBJ1-2	.	CASSSHDRGLPYGYTF	TGTGCCAGCAGCTCTCACGACCGGGGACTGCCCTATGGCTACACCTTC
.	TRBV7-2	TRBJ2-7	.	CASSLGFPADEQYF	TGTGCCAGCAGCTTAGGATTCCCGGCCGACGAGCAGTACTTC
.	TRBV9	TRBJ1-6	.	CASRGGVNSPLHF	TGTGCCAGCCGTGGAGGGGTTAATTCACCCCTCCACTTT
many	TRBV11-2	TRBJ2-2	TRBD2	CAAREAGELFF	TGTGCTGCCCGGGAGGCCGGGGAGCTGTTTTTT
many	TRBV6-2/TRBV6-3	TRBJ2-1	TRBD2	CASSYRGGGYNEQFF	TGTGCCAGCAGTTATCGCGGGGGGGGCTACAATGAGCAGTTCTTC
.	TRBV5-1	TRBJ2-7	TRBD1	CASSSRDRAHEQYF	TGCGCCAGCAGCTCCCGGGACAGGGCACACGAGCAGTACTTC
few	TRBV25-1	TRBJ2-4	.	CASRAPWTSQYF	TGTGCCAGCAGGGCCCCCTGGACCAGCCAGTACTTC
few	TRBV6-2/TRBV6-3	TRBJ2-1	TRBD2	CASSYTSGSHNEQFF	TGTGCCAGCAGTTACACTAGCGGCTCCCACAATGAGCAGTTCTTC
.	TRBV2	TRBJ1-1	TRBD1	CASSRIAPGQFFDGAFF	TGTGCCAGCAGCCGAATTGCTCCGGGACAGTTTTTTGATGGAGCTTTCTTT
few	TRBV12-5	TRBJ2-1	.	CASGDAGSYNEQFF	TGTGCTAGTGGGGACGCTGGCTCCTACAATGAGCAGTTCTTC
few	TRBV5-1	TRBJ1-5	.	CASSLDTQSNQPQHF	TGCGCCAGCAGCTTGGACACTCAGAGCAATCAGCCCCAGCATTTT
many	TRBV5-1	TRBJ2-7	.	CASSRNEQRIYYEQYF	TGCGCCAGCAGCCGGAATGAGCAGAGGATTTACTACGAGCAGTACTTC
.	TRBV25-1	TRBJ2-3	TRBD2	CASSNSGGSTWSTTPSTDTQYF	TGTGCCAGCAGTAACTCGGGAGGATCGACTTGGTCGACTACACCTAGCACAGATACGCAGTATTTT
few	TRBV29-1	TRBJ2-3	.	CSVMYSLNTQYF	TGCAGCGTTATGTATAGCTTGAATACGCAGTATTTT
many	TRBV29-1	TRBJ2-3	TRBD2	CSVVSASGSHTQYF	TGCAGCGTTGTCTCGGCTAGCGGGAGTCATACGCAGTATTTT
.	TRBV12-3/TRBV12-4	TRBJ1-2	.	CASRAGRVANYGYTF	TGTGCCAGCAGGGCCGGCAGGGTTGCTAACTATGGCTACACCTTC
many	TRBV7-9	TRBJ2-7	.	CASSQASSYEQYF	TGCGCCAGCAGCCAAGCCTCCTCCTACGAGCAGTACTTC
few	TRBV10-3	TRBJ2-5	TRBD1	CAISDRDRASLPAQYF	TGTGCCATCAGTGACCGAGACAGGGCGTCACTACCGGCCCAGTACTTC
many	TRBV24-1	TRBJ1-2	.	CATSDLETGYGYTF	TGTGCCACCAGTGATCTTGAAACAGGCTATGGCTACACCTTC
few	TRBV27	TRBJ2-6	.	CASPPGGAAGANVLTF	TGTGCCAGCCCCCCAGGGGGGGCGGCCGGGGCCAACGTCCTGACTTTC
.	TRBV20-1	TRBJ2-2	.	CSARPGAGELFF	TGCAGTGCTAGACCCGGAGCCGGGGAGCTGTTTTTT
many	TRBV20-1	TRBJ2-1	.	CSASTQDAYNEQFF	TGCAGTGCTAGCACGCAGGACGCCTACAATGAGCAGTTCTTC
few	TRBV11-2	TRBJ2-3	TRBD2	CASSLGLGSGRIDTQYF	TGTGCCAGCAGCTTAGGGTTAGGTAGCGGGAGGATAGATACGCAGTATTTT
many	TRBV27	TRBJ2-5	.	CASSLRTPRETQYF	TGTGCCAGCAGTTTAAGAACTCCCCGGGAGACCCAGTACTTC
many	TRBV11-2	TRBJ2-1	.	CASSLLSYEQFF	TGTGCCAGCAGCTTATTATCCTATGAGCAGTTCTTC
many	TRBV12-3/TRBV12-4	TRBJ2-1	TRBD2	CASSFLGLAETSSYNEQFF	TGTGCCAGCAGTTTCCTCGGACTAGCGGAGACGAGCTCCTACAATGAGCAGTTCTTC
.	TRBV30	TRBJ2-2	.	CAWSVLLGEGELFF	TGTGCCTGGAGTGTACTACTCGGAGAGGGGGAGCTGTTTTTT
many	TRBV7-3	TRBJ2-3	TRBD2	CASSLTREDTDTQYF	TGTGCCAGCAGCTTAACGCGGGAGGACACAGATACGCAGTATTTT
.	TRBV11-2	TRBJ1-2	.	CASRSLGGRSNYGYTF	TGTGCCAGCAGGTCGCTCGGGGGCCGATCTAACTATGGCTACACCTTC